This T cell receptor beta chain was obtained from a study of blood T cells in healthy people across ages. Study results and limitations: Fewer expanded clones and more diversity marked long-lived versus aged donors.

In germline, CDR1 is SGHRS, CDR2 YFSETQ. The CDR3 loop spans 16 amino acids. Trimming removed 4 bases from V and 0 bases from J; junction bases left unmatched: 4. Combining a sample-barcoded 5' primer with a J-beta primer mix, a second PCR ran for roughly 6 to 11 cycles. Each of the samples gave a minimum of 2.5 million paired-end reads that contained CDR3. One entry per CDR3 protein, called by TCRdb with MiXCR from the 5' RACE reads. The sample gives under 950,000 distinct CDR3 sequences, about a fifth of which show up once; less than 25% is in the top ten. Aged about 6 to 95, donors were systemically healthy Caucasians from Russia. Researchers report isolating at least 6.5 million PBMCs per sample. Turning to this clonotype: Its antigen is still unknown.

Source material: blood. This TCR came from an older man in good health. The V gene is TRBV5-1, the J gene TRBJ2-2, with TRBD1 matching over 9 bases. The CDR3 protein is CASSGTGSANTGELFF. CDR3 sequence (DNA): TGCGCCAGCAGCGGGACAGGGAGCGCGAACACCGGGGAGCTGTTTTTT.